Given below is one T cell receptor (beta chain) in context. These data are taken from a study of blood T cell repertoires in COVID-19. For the study at large: Whether acute or convalescent, the COVID-19 samples came from the United States, Italy and Spain. Nucleic acid was either cDNA or gDNA, and it came from T cells, B-cell-depleted T cells, or PBMCs.

Germline V gives CDR1 MDHEN, CDR2 SYDVKM. Trimming took 4 bases from V and 5 from J, leaving 12 bases between them. The CDR3 is 14 residues long. In the original workflow: It was from reference gene primer amplification that nucleated cell counts were estimated. TCRdb's table, derived via immunoSEQ multiplex PCR, lists solely in-frame clones and lacks some. V, J and clone size are those of that table, while D and trimming were read from the DNA. The sample includes just over 150,000 clones, 80% to 95% of them seen just once. Sequences were obtained from peripheral blood. V usage is TRBV28 and J usage is TRBJ1-5, with D perhaps TRBD1 (5 bases). The TCR was taken from a man aged 30 to 45 with COVID-19, enrolled during active disease. CDR3 residues: CASSSGGSDQPQHF. As DNA, the CDR3 is TGTGCCAGCAGTTCGGGGGGATCGGATCAGCCCCAGCATTTT.